These 28 T cell receptor beta chains were all obtained from the same sample, sequenced in a study of tumor-infiltrating lymphocytes in oesophageal squamous cell carcinoma. MiXCR, run by TCRdb on the PCR reads, gives a single entry per CDR3 protein. The sample shows approximately 20,000 distinct CDR3 sequences, under 50% of them seen only once. The sequencing sample was made of blood. These TCRs come from a male donor with esophageal squamous cell carcinoma.

The chain is built from TRBV24-1 and TRBJ2-7; D assignment may be TRBD1 or TRBD2 (5 bases each). The V end lost 4 bases, the J end lost 11 bases, and 17 bases lay between the germline ends. The CDR3 is 13 amino acids. CDR1 KGHDR and CDR2 SFDVKD come from the germline V gene. The CDR3 DNA reads as TGTGCCACCAGTGACCCTGACAGTCGAGGGGAGTACTTC. This translates into CATSDPDSRGEYF.

This clonotype was observed a few times. The conserved phenylalanine or tryptophan normally closing the CDR3 is absent here, so this likely arose from a read error. The limits of the CDR3 on the DNA are not certain, so only TCRdb's listed CDR3 is given. The chain is built from TRBV7-3 and TRBJ2-5; the D call in the table, TRBD2, was not verified against the DNA. The CDR3 is 10 amino acids long, termini counted. Germline lookup yields CDR1 SGHTA and CDR2 FQGTGA. The CDR3 is CASSLLGTSG.

This chain joins TRBV30 and TRBJ1-5, with TRBD1 as a possible D gene (6 bases). The CDR3 has 15 residues. The ends were cut back, 2 bases at V and 2 bases at J, with 13 bases in the middle. Germline CDR1 reads GTSNPN; CDR2 reads SVGIG (reference sequence). The CDR3: CAWSTRDRRNQPQHF. The CDR3 DNA is TGTGCCTGGAGTACCCGCGACAGGCGCAATCAGCCCCAGCATTTT.

The genes are TRBV7-2 and TRBJ2-3; D remains unclear. The tail of the sequence fits TRBJ2-1 better, so the J call may be wrong. Germline V gene lookup returns CDR1 SGHTA and CDR2 FQGNSA. CDR3 length: 15 residues. The CDR3 DNA sequence: TGTGCCAGCAGCTTATCGGGCCAATACGGGAATGAGCAGTTCTTC. It specifies CASSLSGQYGNEQFF.

By share, this clonotype ranks as medium-sized. V usage is TRBV6-6 and J usage is TRBJ2-7, with a tentative D call TRBD2 (5 bases). The V end was cut by 0 bases, the J end by 3 bases, with 6 bases between. The CDR3 is 13 amino acids. Germline lookup yields CDR1 MNHNY and CDR2 SVGAGI (reference sequence). Here the CDR3 DNA reads TGTGCCAGCAGTTACTCGGGAGTCTACGAGCAGTACTTC. It codes for CASSYSGVYEQYF.

By proportion, this clonotype is medium-sized. V gene TRBV7-2 combines with J gene TRBJ2-6; no definite D call. V lost 9 bases and J lost 4, with 7 bases in between. The germline gives CDR1 SGHTA, CDR2 FQGNSA. The CDR3 is made up of 12 amino acids. DNA for the CDR3: TGTGCCAGAACCAGGGGGGCCAACGTCCTGACTTTC. It yields the protein CARTRGANVLTF.

Note on this clonotype: The CDR3 ends on some other residue instead of the conserved phenylalanine or tryptophan, so this is likely a read error. The limits of the CDR3 on the DNA are not certain, so only TCRdb's listed CDR3 is given. The V and J genes are TRBV7-4 and TRBJ2-6; TRBD2 reflects the table's D call only, with no check against the DNA. CDR1 SGHVT and CDR2 SQSDAQ come from the germline V gene. The CDR3 region is 8 residues in length, termini included. CDR3: CATNRGSG.

This clonotype was detected ten times or more. J is TRBJ1-3 and V is TRBV6-1, with D possibly TRBD1 on 6 matching bases. Trimming cost V 11 bases and J 1 base, with 15 bases left between them. Germline V gene lookup returns CDR1 MNHNS and CDR2 SASEGT. The CDR3 is made up of 14 amino acids. The CDR3 protein is CAHGEGVSGNTIYF. CDR3 DNA sequence: TGTGCCCACGGGGAGGGGGTATCTGGAAACACCATATATTTT.

This clonotype occurred a few times. The chain recombines TRBV7-2 with TRBJ2-1; 11 bases match TRBD2. Germline V gives CDR1 SGHTA, CDR2 FQGNSA. CDR3 length: 16 amino acids. V lost 5 bases and J lost 4; bases outside the gene matches: 7. For the CDR3, the DNA is TGTGCCAGCAGCCCCGAACTAGCGGGAGTTTACAATGAGCAGTTCTTC. Amino acid sequence: CASSPELAGVYNEQFF.

The chain joins TRBV19 to TRBJ1-2; 11 nucleotides match TRBD1. Looked up from germline, CDR1 is LNHDA and CDR2 is SQIVND (reference sequence). Trimming at V came to 4 bases and at J to 4 bases, leaving 8 bases not matched to a gene. The CDR3 has 16 residues. CDR3 residues: CASSNPGQGAIYGYTF. The CDR3 nucleotides are TGTGCCAGTAGTAATCCTGGACAGGGGGCGATCTATGGCTACACCTTC.

The chain combines TRBV12-3 or TRBV12-4 with TRBJ2-2; D gene ambiguous. The CDR3 has 16 residues. Trimming stripped 3 bases from V and 0 bases from J, with 11 bases between. The chain's CDR3 is CASSFSLGTNTGELFF. In DNA form, the CDR3 reads TGTGCCAGCAGTTTCAGTCTGGGTACGAACACCGGGGAGCTGTTTTTT.

This chain connects TRBV7-2 to TRBJ2-1, with unresolved D. The end of the DNA fits TRBJ2-7 better, so the J call may be wrong. The CDR3 consists of 11 residues. Germline V gene sequence: CDR1 SGHTA, CDR2 FQGNSA. CDR3 DNA: TGTGCCAGCAGCCCCGGCAACGAGCAGTACTTC. Translated: CASSPGNEQYF.

J is TRBJ2-4 and V is TRBV7-2; D perhaps matches TRBD2 (5 bases). The end of the DNA aligns better with TRBJ2-7, so the J call may be wrong. Germline V gives CDR1 SGHTA, CDR2 FQGNSA. CDR3 length: 15 amino acids. CDR3: CASSYQQRGRYEQYF. The CDR3 region has the DNA TGTGCCAGCAGCTACCAGCAGAGAGGGCGGTACGAGCAGTACTTC.

This chain links TRBV20-1 with TRBJ2-3; 10 bases are shared with TRBD2. The CDR3 spans 16 residues. Germline loops: CDR1 DFQATT, CDR2 SNEGSKA (reference sequence). The V gene end was trimmed by 1 base and the J gene end by 0 bases; junction bases not matched to a gene: 4. In nucleotides, the CDR3 is TGCAGTGCTAGAGGAACTAGCGGGACTAGCACAGATACGCAGTATTTT. Translating gives CSARGTSGTSTDTQYF.

The table lists this clonotype with a few counts. This sequence may be a read error, since a much larger clone differs from it by one base. The chain couples TRBV5-1 to TRBJ2-5; possible D gene TRBD1, 6 bases. Trimming shortened V by 2 bases and J by 11 bases, and 16 bases separated the two germline ends. The germline V gene has CDR1 SGHRS and CDR2 YFSETQ. CDR3 length equals 13 residues. CDR3 residues: CASSLGQSNEQYF. For the CDR3, the DNA is TGCGCCAGCAGCTTAGGACAGAGCAATGAGCAGTACTTC.

The table lists this clonotype with many counts. A much larger clonotype is one base distant, so this may be a read error. J is TRBJ2-7 and V is TRBV6-6; weak D call: TRBD2 (6 bases). The germline CDR1 and CDR2 sequences are MNHNY and SVGAGI (reference sequence). The CDR3 has 16 amino acids. The V end was cut by 0 bases, the J end by 7 bases, with 19 bases between. The CDR3 nucleotides read TGTGCCAGCAGTTACTCCCCGGTAGCGGCCTACAATGAGCAGTACTTC. Residues: CASSYSPVAAYNEQYF.

The J gene is TRBJ1-2, the V gene TRBV6-1; 7 nucleotides align to TRBD1. V lost 6 bases and J lost 9; bases outside the gene matches: 4. The length of the CDR3 is 11 residues. The germline gives CDR1 MNHNS, CDR2 SASEGT. The CDR3 spells CASRRQGSYTF. CDR3 coding DNA: TGTGCCAGCAGGAGACAGGGTAGCTACACCTTC.

Many counts were recorded for this clonotype. The chain employs TRBV28 and TRBJ1-1; 8 positions match TRBD1. CDR1 and CDR2 (germline): MDHEN, SYDVKM. With 5 bases clipped from V and 4 bases from J, the junction kept 6 bases outside the gene matches. The CDR3 is 14 residues long. CDR3 sequence reads: CASSPQGVPTEAFF. The CDR3 DNA reads TGTGCCAGCAGTCCACAGGGGGTCCCCACTGAAGCTTTCTTT.

The rearrangement uses TRBV28 and TRBJ2-1, with 13 bases that match TRBD2. Germline assignment: CDR1 MDHEN and CDR2 SYDVKM. V was clipped by 5 bases and J by 8 bases; unmatched bases: 3. CDR3 length: 14 residues. CDR3: CASSRTSGSYEQFF. CDR3 sequence (DNA): TGTGCCAGCAGTAGGACTAGCGGGAGTTATGAGCAGTTCTTC.

The rearrangement links TRBV7-9 to TRBJ2-3; D may be TRBD1 (7 bases). Germline V lookup: CDR1 SEHNR, CDR2 FQNEAQ (reference sequence). Between the trimmed V and J ends, which lost 1 base and 4 bases, there was a span of 9 bases. The CDR3 has 14 residues. The CDR3 DNA reads TGTGCCAGCAGCTTAGGCAGGGGGGCAGATACGCAGTATTTT. This gives the protein CASSLGRGADTQYF.

This chain connects TRBV28 to TRBJ2-7, with D possibly being TRBD2 (5 bases). Deletions cut 2 bases from V and 6 bases from J, with 11 bases between. The CDR3 consists of 13 residues. Germline loops: CDR1 MDHEN, CDR2 SYDVKM. The CDR3 coding sequence is TGTGCCAGCAGTTTAGCTTCAGCGGCCGAGCAGTACTTC. Translation: CASSLASAAEQYF.

The rearrangement uses TRBV30 and TRBJ2-4; no reliable D call. The J call may be wrong; the DNA end is better matched by TRBJ2-7. CDR3 length: 12 amino acids. Germline V gene data show CDR1 as GTSNPN and CDR2 as SVGIG (reference sequence). The CDR3 region has the DNA TGTGCCTGGAAATTAGGGCCCTACGAGCAGTACTTC. This encodes CAWKLGPYEQYF.

This clonotype was picked up many times. A much larger clone sits a single nucleotide away, making a read error possible. The chain joins TRBV7-3 to TRBJ2-1, with 8 bases that match TRBD2. The J call may not be correct, given that the DNA end is closer to TRBJ2-7. Germline assignment: CDR1 SGHTA and CDR2 FQGTGA. The CDR3 is 15 residues long. The CDR3, as DNA: TGTGCCAGCAGCCCGATAGCGGGACCCTACAATGAGCAGTACTTC. Translated, it gives CASSPIAGPYNEQYF.

The V and J genes are TRBV7-8 and TRBJ2-5; no reliable D call. With 5 bases removed from V and 3 bases from J, the gap between germline ends came to 19 bases. Germline lookup yields CDR1 SGHVS and CDR2 FQNEAQ. The CDR3 covers 16 residues. CDR3 loop: CASSLESPPPKETQYF. The CDR3 region has the DNA TGTGCCAGCAGCCTAGAATCCCCCCCCCCGAAAGAGACCCAGTACTTC.

This clonotype was observed many times. One base away lies a much larger clone, so this may be a sequencing read error. The V and J genes are TRBV11-3 and TRBJ2-5; 10 bases align to TRBD2. The V and J ends lost 4 bases and 11 bases, in that order; junction bases with no gene match: 13. Looked up from germline, CDR1 is SGHNT and CDR2 is YENEEA. The CDR3 contains 15 residues. CDR3 sequence reads: CASSSQREGLNEQYF. For the CDR3, the DNA is TGTGCCAGCAGCTCGCAGCGGGAGGGGCTGAATGAGCAGTACTTC.

This clonotype was seen repeatedly, ten times or more. The rearrangement links TRBV5-3 to TRBJ2-5, with a weak D call TRBD1 (6 bases). TRBV5-3 is noted as an ORF with a role that remains uncertain. With 4 bases removed from V and 11 bases from J, the gap between germline ends came to 12 bases. CDR3 length equals 11 residues. The CDR3 spells CARSKQGEQYF. The DNA for the CDR3 is TGTGCCAGAAGCAAACAGGGTGAGCAGTACTTC.

The V and J genes are TRBV28 and TRBJ2-6, with 16 bases that match TRBD2. The J call may be incorrect, as the DNA end agrees better with TRBJ2-1. There are 16 residues in the CDR3. CDR1 and CDR2 from the germline V gene are MDHEN and SYDVKM. The CDR3 DNA follows: TGTGCCAGCAGTTCCTTGGGGACTAGCGGGAGGGTTGAGCAGTTCTTC. Amino acid sequence: CASSSLGTSGRVEQFF.

At least ten counts were recorded for this clonotype. V is TRBV10-3 and J is TRBJ2-1; the match to TRBD2 covers 14 bases. The CDR3 has 17 amino acids. From germline, CDR1 is ENHRY and CDR2 SYGVKD. V lost 6 bases, J lost 5 bases, and 9 bases stayed unmatched. The CDR3 nucleotides are TGTGCCATCAGACCGGGACTAGCGGGAGCCCTTGACAATGAGCAGTTCTTC. Encoded protein: CAIRPGLAGALDNEQFF.